The entry below describes one T cell receptor beta chain. It lacks a known antigen. There are no base qualities to consult, and no much larger clone falls within one base. The immunoSEQ Assay, a bias-controlled multiplex PCR, was used to amplify TCRbeta CDR3 regions from genomic DNA. The authors processed their data as follows. Within the assay, amplification of reference gene primers was used to estimate how many nucleated cells each sample contained. To quantify the absolute abundance of each unique TCRbeta CDR3 rearrangement, sequence reads were collapsed and filtered. For each sample, productive Simpson clonality was calculated as the square root of Simpson's diversity index over productive rearrangements. In TCRdb, the immuneACCESS table is reduced to in-frame sequences with V and J assigned. These tables do not hold every clone; where another copy was compared, an unresolved V gene accounts for under half, and the others remain unexplained. Clone size and the V and J calls come from that table; the DNA yielded D and trimming. For this sample the table gives 95,000 to 150,000 clones, of which roughly 82% were detected only once. Around 10% of the sample is held by the ten biggest clonotypes.

These data come from a study of blood T cell repertoires in COVID-19 (dated by TCRdb to 2020 to 2022). At the level of the whole study: The collaborator samples originated in the United States, Italy and Spain and spanned the acute and convalescent phases of COVID-19. Samples came from the ongoing ImmuneRACE study (first 160 participants) plus 1,254 subjects from 6 global collaborators. Nearly every sample came with metadata listing a de-identified subject ID, COVID-19 status, age in years and sex. The dataset comprised deeply sampled blood TCRbeta repertoires from subjects exposed to, actively infected with, or recovered from COVID-19. HLA class I and class II types, where available, came from metadata supplied by the sample provider rather than from assay-based typing. The repertoires were released in a freely available public database intended as a resource for research on the immune response to SARS-CoV-2. The material from the prospective study consisted of cDNA or gDNA derived from T cells, B-cell-depleted T cells, or PBMCs. General findings and caveats noted by the study authors: How much clinical and demographic metadata was included differed by source and by participant, and the metadata was provided uncurated.

Whole blood was collected in K2EDTA tubes by collaborating institutions according to the institutions' own protocols. For TCRbeta analysis, collaborator samples were shipped as frozen whole blood, as isolated PBMCs, or as DNA extracted from either sample type. Unmatched junction bases come to 3, with V trimmed by 4 bases and J by 4 bases. The CDR3 runs 14 residues from the cysteine to the phenylalanine. Only the CDR3 part of the read is kept: 42 bases, read in frame from the first base. Looking up the germline V gene yields CDR1 LGHNT and CDR2 FRNRAP. The TCR sequence derives from a human donor in a cohort sampled during active COVID-19. The sample consisted of peripheral blood. The V and J segments used are TRBV12-5 and TRBJ1-4, and 7 bases in between align with TRBD1. In nucleotide form, the sequence is TGTGCTAGTGGTTCCGGGACAGTTAATGAAAAACTGTTTTTT. Translated, this gives CASGSGTVNEKLFF.